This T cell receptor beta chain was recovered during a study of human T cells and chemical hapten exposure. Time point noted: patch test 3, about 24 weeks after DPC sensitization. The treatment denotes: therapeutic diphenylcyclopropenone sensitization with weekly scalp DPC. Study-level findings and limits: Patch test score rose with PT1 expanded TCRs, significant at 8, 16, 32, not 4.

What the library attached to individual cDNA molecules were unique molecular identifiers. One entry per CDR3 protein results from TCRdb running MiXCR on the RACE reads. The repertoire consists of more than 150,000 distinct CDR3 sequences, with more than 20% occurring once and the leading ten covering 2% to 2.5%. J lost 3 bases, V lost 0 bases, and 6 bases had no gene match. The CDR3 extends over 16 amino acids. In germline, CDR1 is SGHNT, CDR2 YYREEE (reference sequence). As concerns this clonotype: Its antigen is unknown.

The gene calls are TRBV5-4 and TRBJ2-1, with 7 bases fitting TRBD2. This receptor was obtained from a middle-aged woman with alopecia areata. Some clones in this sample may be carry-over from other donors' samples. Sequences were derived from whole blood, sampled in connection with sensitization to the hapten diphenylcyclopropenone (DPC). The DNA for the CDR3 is TGTGCCAGCAGCTTGGTTACGGGAGGCCTCTACAATGAGCAGTTCTTC. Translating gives CASSLVTGGLYNEQFF.